These 3 T cell receptor beta chains were sequenced from one sample in a study of cytomegalovirus exposure and HLA in healthy donors. PCR primers comprised 60 Vbeta and 13 Jbeta primers. TCRdb keeps only in-frame clones here, not all; method: immunoSEQ multiplex PCR. The sample contains roughly 100,000 clones, 84% of which appear only once. The sequenced material came from PBMCs. The origin of the receptors is a young woman in good health and CMV-seropositive.

The chain couples TRBV7-2 to TRBJ1-2, with 7 bases matching TRBD1. Germline trimming cut 6 bases from V and 6 bases from J; bases unmatched to any gene: 7. CDR1 SGHTA and CDR2 FQGNSA come from the germline V gene. The CDR3 covers 13 residues. The CDR3 DNA is TGTGCCAGCAGTTCCGGGACAGTTCATGGCTACACCTTC. Translated: CASSSGTVHGYTF.

This chain uses TRBV7-9 with TRBJ1-2, with D possibly being TRBD1 (6 bases). V was clipped by 0 bases and J by 3 bases, with 17 bases between them. Germline assignment: CDR1 SEHNR and CDR2 FQNEAQ (reference sequence). The CDR3 is 17 residues long. The CDR3 region is CASSLALTGESDYGYTF. The CDR3 nucleotides are TGTGCCAGCAGCTTAGCCCTGACAGGCGAATCTGACTATGGCTACACCTTC.

This rearrangement joins TRBV2 to TRBJ2-3; TRBD1 might be the D (5 bases). The germline V and J ends were trimmed by 4 bases and 5 bases, with 10 bases remaining between them. The germline gives CDR1 SNHLY, CDR2 FYNNEI. The CDR3 loop spans 13 amino acids. The CDR3 is CASSGGAVDTQYF. CDR3 coding DNA: TGTGCCAGCAGTGGTGGGGCAGTAGATACGCAGTATTTT.